This passage covers 11 T cell receptor beta chains from one sample sequenced in a study of T-cell memory formation after mild COVID-19. One entry per CDR3 protein, called by TCRdb with MiXCR from the 5' RACE reads. The sample lists fewer than 550,000 distinct CDR3 sequences, around 19% occurring once. What was sequenced was PBMCs or a T cell subset sorted from them (not recorded which). Receptors were obtained from an adult woman who had mild COVID-19 (a few samples of this study predate the infection). Cell type and time point are not known.

The chain combines TRBV7-3 with TRBJ1-2, with a tentative D call TRBD1 (6 bases). Between the trimmed V and J ends, which lost 5 bases and 5 bases, there was a span of 15 bases. The CDR3 is made up of 14 amino acids. From germline, CDR1 is SGHTA and CDR2 FQGTGA. The CDR3 sequence: CASSPRTATYGYTF. The CDR3 DNA reads as TGTGCCAGCAGCCCTAGGACAGCCACTTATGGCTACACCTTC. The variable domain in full, with the rest retrieved from reference TRBV7-3 and TRBJ1-2, is GAGVSQTPSNKVTEKGKYVELRCDPISGHTALYWYRQSLGQGPEFLIYFQGTGAADDSGLPNDRFFAVRPEGSVSTLKIQRTERGDSAVYLCASSPRTATYGYTFGSGTRLTVV.

This clonotype was picked up a small number of times. The V gene is TRBV7-9, the J gene TRBJ2-1, with a possible D match to TRBD1 (6 bases). Germline CDR1 and CDR2: SEHNR and FQNEAQ (reference sequence). The CDR3 loop spans 17 amino acids. The ends were cut back, 5 bases at V and 6 bases at J, with 23 bases in the middle. This CDR3 is CASSPPIGQNRRNEQFF. The CDR3, as DNA: TGTGCCAGCAGCCCGCCTATCGGACAGAATCGCCGCAATGAGCAGTTCTTC. Looking up the rest from reference TRBV7-9 and TRBJ2-1 gives the full variable domain: DTGVSQNPRHKITKRGQNVTFRCDPISEHNRLYWYRQTLGQGPEFLTYFQNEAQLEKSRLLSDRFSAERPKGSFSTLEIQRTEQGDSAMYLCASSPPIGQNRRNEQFFGPGTRLTVL.

This clonotype was seen only a few times. This chain connects TRBV7-9 to TRBJ2-7; 8 bases are a match to TRBD1. Germline assignment: CDR1 SEHNR and CDR2 FQNEAQ (reference sequence). V lost 1 base and J lost 6; bases outside the gene matches: 8. The CDR3 is 15 residues long. The CDR3: CASSLDGAGGREQYF. The CDR3 nucleotides are TGTGCCAGCAGCTTAGATGGGGCAGGGGGCCGCGAGCAGTACTTC.

This clonotype was observed a handful of times. The rearrangement links TRBV18 to TRBJ1-1, with D uncertain. CDR3 length: 13 residues. Germline values: CDR1 KGHSH, CDR2 LQKENI. Trimming removed 3 bases from V and 1 base from J, with 6 bases in between. The CDR3 nucleotides are TGTGCCAGCTCACCTCAGAAGAACACTGAAGCTTTCTTT. Protein: CASSPQKNTEAFF.

This clonotype was seen more than once but under ten times. The chain couples TRBV12-3 or TRBV12-4 to TRBJ1-1, with unresolved D. With 2 bases removed from V and 0 bases from J, the gap between germline ends came to 10 bases. CDR3 length equals 15 residues. The CDR3 loop reads CASSLRPVMNTEAFF. DNA of the CDR3: TGTGCCAGCAGTTTACGACCGGTTATGAACACTGAAGCTTTCTTT.

This chain uses TRBV27 with TRBJ2-3, with unresolved D. V lost 6 bases and J lost 4, with 14 bases in between. The germline CDR1 and CDR2 sequences are MNHEY and SMNVEV (reference sequence). This CDR3 has 14 amino acids. In DNA form, the CDR3 reads TGTGCCAGCAGCCTCTTTGGGCCGGCAGATACGCAGTATTTT. Translated, it gives CASSLFGPADTQYF.

This chain links TRBV4-1 with TRBJ1-5; 8 bases are shared with TRBD1. Unmatched junction bases numbered 7, after V lost 3 bases and J lost 6 bases. CDR1 is MGHRA and CDR2 is YSYEKL in the germline V gene. The CDR3 totals 15 residues. The CDR3 reads CASSQPDRGSQPQHF. CDR3 DNA sequence: TGCGCCAGCAGCCAGCCCGACAGGGGAAGTCAGCCCCAGCATTTT.

This chain connects TRBV3-1 to TRBJ2-4; D possibly corresponds to TRBD1 (5 bases). The CDR3 is 14 amino acids. The V gene's germline CDR1 is LGHDT and CDR2 YNNKEL (reference sequence). The V gene lost 3 bases and the J gene lost 6 bases, with 12 bases spanning the gap. CDR3 DNA sequence: TGTGCCAGCAGCCAGAAGGGGCAGGGAAACATTCAGTACTTC. Residues: CASSQKGQGNIQYF. The complete variable domain, with remaining parts taken from reference TRBV3-1 and TRBJ2-4, reads DTAVSQTPKYLVTQMGNDKSIKCEQNLGHDTMYWYKQDSKKFLKIMFSYNNKELIINETVPNRFSPKSPDKAHLNLHINSLELGDSAVYFCASSQKGQGNIQYFGAGTRLSVL.

The chain uses TRBV30 and TRBJ2-7, with 7 bases fitting TRBD1. The CDR3 contains 16 residues. Germline V CDR1 and CDR2: GTSNPN, SVGIG (reference sequence). After removal of 0 bases from V and 3 bases from J, the junction contained 11 bases not matched to a gene. The CDR3: CAWSVFFGTANYEQYF. CDR3 DNA sequence: TGTGCCTGGAGTGTATTCTTCGGGACAGCAAACTACGAGCAGTACTTC.

The sample holds a few counts of this clonotype. This rearrangement joins TRBV2 to TRBJ2-5; 9 positions match TRBD1. The CDR3 has 13 amino acids. Germline values: CDR1 SNHLY, CDR2 FYNNEI. V lost 6 bases and J lost 5; bases outside the gene matches: 4. CDR3 sequence reads: CASRTGGSETQYF. The CDR3 DNA sequence: TGTGCCAGCAGGACAGGGGGTTCTGAGACCCAGTACTTC.

Only a few counts were recorded for this clonotype. The chain is built from TRBV20-1 and TRBJ2-2; 7 nucleotides line up with TRBD1. Germline V gene lookup returns CDR1 DFQATT and CDR2 SNEGSKA (reference sequence). This CDR3 is built from 15 residues. J gave up 2 bases and V 6 bases, and 9 bases lay outside the gene matches. The CDR3 sequence: CSARGQGDNTGELFF. DNA for the CDR3: TGCAGTGCACGAGGGCAGGGGGACAACACCGGGGAGCTGTTTTTT.